The text below deals with one TCR beta chain. The CDR3 runs 18 residues. The V and J ends lost 0 bases and 0 bases respectively, with 17 bases between them. Germline-derived CDR1 and CDR2 are SGDLS and YYNGEE. This sample is drawn from a study of blood T cells in healthy people across ages. A second PCR of 7 to 11 cycles used a sample-barcoded 5' primer and a J-beta primer mix. Template switching added a 12-random-nucleotide identifier to every cDNA molecule. MiXCR, run by TCRdb on the 5' RACE reads, gives a single entry per CDR3 protein. The data contain 920,000 or so distinct CDR3 sequences, 40% to 45% of them singletons. Isolated per sample were at least 6 million PBMCs. Samples each yielded at least 5 micrograms of total RNA.

V gene TRBV9 combines with J gene TRBJ2-3, with D possibly called TRBD1 or TRBD2 (6 bases each). Sequencing was carried out using blood. This clonotype was obtained from a woman aged 60-75 years in good health. The CDR3 DNA is TGTGCCAGCAGCGTAGATTCTCAGGGGAGCGGGAGCACAGATACGCAGTATTTT. This translates into CASSVDSQGSGSTDTQYF.